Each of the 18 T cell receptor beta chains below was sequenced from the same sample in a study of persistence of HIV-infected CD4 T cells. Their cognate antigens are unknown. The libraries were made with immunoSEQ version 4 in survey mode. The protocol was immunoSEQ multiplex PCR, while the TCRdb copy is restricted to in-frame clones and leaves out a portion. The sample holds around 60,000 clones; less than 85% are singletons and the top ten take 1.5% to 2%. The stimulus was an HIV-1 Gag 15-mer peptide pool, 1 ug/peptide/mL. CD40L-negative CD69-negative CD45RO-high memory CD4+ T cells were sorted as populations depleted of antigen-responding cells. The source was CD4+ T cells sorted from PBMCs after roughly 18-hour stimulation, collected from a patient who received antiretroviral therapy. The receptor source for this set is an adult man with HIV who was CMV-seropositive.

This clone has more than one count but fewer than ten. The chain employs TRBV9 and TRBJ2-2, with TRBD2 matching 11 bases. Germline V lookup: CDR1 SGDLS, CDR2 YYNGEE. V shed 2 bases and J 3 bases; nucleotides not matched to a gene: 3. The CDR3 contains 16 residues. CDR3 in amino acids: CASSVGTSGYTGELFF. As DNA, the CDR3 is TGTGCCAGCAGCGTGGGGACTAGCGGATACACCGGGGAGCTGTTTTTT.

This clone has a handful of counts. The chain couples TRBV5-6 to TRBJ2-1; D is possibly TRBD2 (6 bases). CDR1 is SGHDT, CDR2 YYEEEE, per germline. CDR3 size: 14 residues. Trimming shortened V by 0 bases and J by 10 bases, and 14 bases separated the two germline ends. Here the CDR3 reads CASSLAGVPREQFF. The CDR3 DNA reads TGTGCCAGCAGCTTGGCGGGAGTCCCCAGGGAGCAGTTCTTC. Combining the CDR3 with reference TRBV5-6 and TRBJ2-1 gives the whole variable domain DAGVTQSPTHLIKTRGQQVTLRCSPKSGHDTVSWYQQALGQGPQFIFQYYEEEERQRGNFPDRFSGHQFPNYSSELNVNALLLGDSALYLCASSLAGVPREQFFGPGTRLTVL.

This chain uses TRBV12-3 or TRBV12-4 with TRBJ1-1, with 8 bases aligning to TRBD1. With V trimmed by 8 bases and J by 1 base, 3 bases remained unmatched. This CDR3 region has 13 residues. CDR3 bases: TGTGCCAGCCAAGACAGGGGGAACACTGAAGCTTTCTTT. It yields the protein CASQDRGNTEAFF.

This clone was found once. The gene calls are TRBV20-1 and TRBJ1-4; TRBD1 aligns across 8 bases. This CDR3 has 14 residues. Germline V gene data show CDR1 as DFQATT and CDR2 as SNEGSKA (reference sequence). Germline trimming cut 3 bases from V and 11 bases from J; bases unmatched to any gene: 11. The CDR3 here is CSASLTGELRKLFF. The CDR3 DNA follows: TGCAGTGCTAGTCTGACAGGGGAGCTTCGGAAACTGTTTTTT.

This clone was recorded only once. This CDR3 is CASSVSGGTEAFF. The CDR3 DNA reads as TGTGCCAGCTCAGTCTCAGGGGGCACTGAAGCTTTCTTT. V gene TRBV18 combines with J gene TRBJ1-1; 7 positions match TRBD1. V shed 5 bases and J 4 bases; nucleotides not matched to a gene: 4. The germline gives CDR1 KGHSH, CDR2 LQKENI. This CDR3 comprises 13 residues.

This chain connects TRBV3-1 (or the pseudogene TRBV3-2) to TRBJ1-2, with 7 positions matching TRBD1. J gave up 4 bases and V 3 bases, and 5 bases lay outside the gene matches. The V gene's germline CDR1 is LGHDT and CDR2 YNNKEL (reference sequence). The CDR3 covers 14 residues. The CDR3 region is CASSHRTGLYGYTF. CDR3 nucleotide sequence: TGTGCCAGCAGCCACAGGACAGGCCTCTATGGCTACACCTTC.

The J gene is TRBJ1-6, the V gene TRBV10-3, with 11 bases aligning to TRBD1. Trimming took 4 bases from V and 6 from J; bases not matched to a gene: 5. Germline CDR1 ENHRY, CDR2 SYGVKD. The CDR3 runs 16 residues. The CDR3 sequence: CAISGGTGGSNSPLHF. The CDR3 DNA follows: TGTGCCATCAGTGGGGGGACAGGGGGAAGTAATTCACCCCTCCACTTT.

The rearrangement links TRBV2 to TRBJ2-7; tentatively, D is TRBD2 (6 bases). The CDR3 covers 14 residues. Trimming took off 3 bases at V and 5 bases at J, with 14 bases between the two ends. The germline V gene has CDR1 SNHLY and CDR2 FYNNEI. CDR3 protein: CASSDWGDFDEQYF. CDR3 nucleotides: TGTGCCAGCAGTGATTGGGGGGATTTCGACGAGCAGTACTTC. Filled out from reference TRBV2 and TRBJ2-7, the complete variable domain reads EPEVTQTPSHQVTQMGQEVILRCVPISNHLYFYWYRQILGQKVEFLVSFYNNEISEKSEIFDDQFSVERPDGSNFTLKIRSTKLEDSAMYFCASSDWGDFDEQYFGPGTRLTVT.

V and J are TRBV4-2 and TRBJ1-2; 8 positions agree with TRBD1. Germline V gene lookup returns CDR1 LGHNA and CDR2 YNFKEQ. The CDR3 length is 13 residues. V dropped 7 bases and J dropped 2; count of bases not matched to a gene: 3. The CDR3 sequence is CASIGQGNYGYTF. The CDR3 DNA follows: TGTGCCAGCATAGGACAGGGAAACTATGGCTACACCTTC.

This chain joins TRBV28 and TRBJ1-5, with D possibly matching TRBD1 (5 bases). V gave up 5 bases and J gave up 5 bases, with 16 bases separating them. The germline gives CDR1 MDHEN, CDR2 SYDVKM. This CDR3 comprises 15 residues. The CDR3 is CASSLPQGRDQPQHF. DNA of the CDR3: TGTGCCAGCAGTCTACCTCAGGGTAGAGATCAGCCCCAGCATTTT.

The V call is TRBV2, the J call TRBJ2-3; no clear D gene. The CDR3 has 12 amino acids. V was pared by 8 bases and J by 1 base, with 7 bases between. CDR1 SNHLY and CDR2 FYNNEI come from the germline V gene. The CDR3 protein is CASRPGTDTQYF. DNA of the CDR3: TGTGCCAGCCGGCCCGGCACAGATACGCAGTATTTT.

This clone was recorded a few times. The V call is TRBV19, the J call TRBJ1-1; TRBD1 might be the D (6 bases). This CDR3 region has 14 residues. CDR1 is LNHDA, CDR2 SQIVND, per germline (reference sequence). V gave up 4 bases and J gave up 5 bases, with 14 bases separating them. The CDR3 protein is CASSREGVGTEAFF. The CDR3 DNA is TGTGCCAGTAGTAGAGAGGGGGTAGGTACTGAAGCTTTCTTT.

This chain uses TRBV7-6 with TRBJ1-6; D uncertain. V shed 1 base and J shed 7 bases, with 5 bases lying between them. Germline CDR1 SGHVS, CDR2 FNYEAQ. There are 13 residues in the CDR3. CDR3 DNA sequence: TGTGCCAGCAGCTTAGAAGGGAATTCACCCCTCCACTTT. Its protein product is CASSLEGNSPLHF.

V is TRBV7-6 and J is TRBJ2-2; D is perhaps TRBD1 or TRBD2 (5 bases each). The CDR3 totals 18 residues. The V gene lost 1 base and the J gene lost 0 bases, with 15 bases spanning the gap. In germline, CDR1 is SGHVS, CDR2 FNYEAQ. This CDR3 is CASSLEPPRGPNTGELFF. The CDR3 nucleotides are TGTGCCAGCAGCTTAGAACCCCCGAGGGGCCCGAACACCGGGGAGCTGTTTTTT.

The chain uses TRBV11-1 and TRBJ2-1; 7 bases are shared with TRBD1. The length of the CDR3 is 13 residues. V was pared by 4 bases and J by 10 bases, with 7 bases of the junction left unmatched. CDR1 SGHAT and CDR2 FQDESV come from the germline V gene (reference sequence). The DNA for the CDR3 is TGTGCCAGCAGCTCGGGACAGAATACCGAGCAGTTCTTC. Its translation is CASSSGQNTEQFF.

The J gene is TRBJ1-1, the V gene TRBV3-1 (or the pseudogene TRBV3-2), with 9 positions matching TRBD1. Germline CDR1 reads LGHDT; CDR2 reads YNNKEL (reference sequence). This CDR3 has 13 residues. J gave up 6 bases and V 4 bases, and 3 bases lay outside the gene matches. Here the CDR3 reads CASSPDRGSEAFF. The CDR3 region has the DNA TGTGCCAGCAGCCCGGACAGGGGCTCTGAAGCTTTCTTT.

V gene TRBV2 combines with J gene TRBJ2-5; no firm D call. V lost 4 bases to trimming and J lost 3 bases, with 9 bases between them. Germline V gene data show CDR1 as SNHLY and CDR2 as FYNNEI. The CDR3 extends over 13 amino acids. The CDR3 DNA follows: TGTGCCAGCAGTGGGGGTTGGAAAGAGACCCAGTACTTC. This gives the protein CASSGGWKETQYF. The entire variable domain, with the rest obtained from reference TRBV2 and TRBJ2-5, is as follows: EPEVTQTPSHQVTQMGQEVILRCVPISNHLYFYWYRQILGQKVEFLVSFYNNEISEKSEIFDDQFSVERPDGSNFTLKIRSTKLEDSAMYFCASSGGWKETQYFGPGTRLLVL.

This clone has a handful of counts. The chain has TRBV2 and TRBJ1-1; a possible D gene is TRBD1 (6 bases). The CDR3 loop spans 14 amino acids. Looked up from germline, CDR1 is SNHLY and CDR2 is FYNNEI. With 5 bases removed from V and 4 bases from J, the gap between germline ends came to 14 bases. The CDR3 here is CASSRQERGTEAFF. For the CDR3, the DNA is TGTGCCAGCAGTCGACAGGAGAGAGGCACTGAAGCTTTCTTT.